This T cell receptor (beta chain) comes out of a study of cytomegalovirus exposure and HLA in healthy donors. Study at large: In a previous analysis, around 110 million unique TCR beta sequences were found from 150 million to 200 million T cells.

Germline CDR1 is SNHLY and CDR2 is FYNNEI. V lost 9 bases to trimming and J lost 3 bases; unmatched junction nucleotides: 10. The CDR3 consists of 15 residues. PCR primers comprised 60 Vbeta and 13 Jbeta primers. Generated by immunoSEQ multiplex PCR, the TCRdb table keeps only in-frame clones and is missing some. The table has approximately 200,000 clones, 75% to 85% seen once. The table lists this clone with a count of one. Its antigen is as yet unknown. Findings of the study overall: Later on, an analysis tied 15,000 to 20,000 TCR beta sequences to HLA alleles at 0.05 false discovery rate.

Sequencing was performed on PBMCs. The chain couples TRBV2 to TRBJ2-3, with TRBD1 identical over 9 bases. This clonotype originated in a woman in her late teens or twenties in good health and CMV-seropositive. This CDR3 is CASLLRDRVTDTQYF. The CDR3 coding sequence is TGTGCCAGTCTCCTTCGGGACAGGGTGACAGATACGCAGTATTTT.